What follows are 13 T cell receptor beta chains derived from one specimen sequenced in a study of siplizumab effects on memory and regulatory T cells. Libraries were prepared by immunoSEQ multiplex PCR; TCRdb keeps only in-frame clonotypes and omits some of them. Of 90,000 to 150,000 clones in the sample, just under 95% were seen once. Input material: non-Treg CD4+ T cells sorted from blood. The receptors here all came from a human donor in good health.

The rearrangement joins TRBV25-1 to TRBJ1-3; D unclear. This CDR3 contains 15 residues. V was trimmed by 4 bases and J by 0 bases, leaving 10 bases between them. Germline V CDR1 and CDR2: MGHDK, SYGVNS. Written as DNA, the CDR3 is TGTGCCAGCAGTGTTGGGATTTACTCTGGAAACACCATATATTTT. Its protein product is CASSVGIYSGNTIYF.

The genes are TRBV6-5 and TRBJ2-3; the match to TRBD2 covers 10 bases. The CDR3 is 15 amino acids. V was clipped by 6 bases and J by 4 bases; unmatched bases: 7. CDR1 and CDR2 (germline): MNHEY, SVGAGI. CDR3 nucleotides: TGTGCCAGCAGGGGGAGCGGGGGGGCCTCAGATACGCAGTATTTT. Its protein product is CASRGSGGASDTQYF.

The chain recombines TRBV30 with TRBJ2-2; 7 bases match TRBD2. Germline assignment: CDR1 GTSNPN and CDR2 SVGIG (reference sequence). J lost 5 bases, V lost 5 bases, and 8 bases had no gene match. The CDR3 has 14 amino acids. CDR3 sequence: CAWGGRERTGELFF. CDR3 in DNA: TGTGCCTGGGGTGGGAGGGAGAGGACCGGGGAGCTGTTTTTT.

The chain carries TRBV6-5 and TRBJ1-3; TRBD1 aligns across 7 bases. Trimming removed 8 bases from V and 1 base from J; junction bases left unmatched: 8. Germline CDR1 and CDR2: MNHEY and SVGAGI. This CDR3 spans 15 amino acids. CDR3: CASSDRPFSGNTIYF. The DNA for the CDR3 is TGTGCCAGCTCGGACAGGCCCTTTTCTGGAAACACCATATATTTT.

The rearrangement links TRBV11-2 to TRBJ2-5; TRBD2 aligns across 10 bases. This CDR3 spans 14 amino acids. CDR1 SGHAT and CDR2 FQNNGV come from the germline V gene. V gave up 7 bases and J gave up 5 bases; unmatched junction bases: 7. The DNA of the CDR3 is TGTGCCAGCAACAGCGGGGGGGGTAGGGAGACCCAGTACTTC. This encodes CASNSGGGRETQYF.

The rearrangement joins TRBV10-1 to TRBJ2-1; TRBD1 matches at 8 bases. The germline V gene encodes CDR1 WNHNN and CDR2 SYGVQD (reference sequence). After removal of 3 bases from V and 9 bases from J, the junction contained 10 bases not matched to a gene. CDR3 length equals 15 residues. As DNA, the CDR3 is TGCGCCAGCAGTGACCCTCGGACAGGGTCGGCTGAGCAGTTCTTC. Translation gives CASSDPRTGSAEQFF.

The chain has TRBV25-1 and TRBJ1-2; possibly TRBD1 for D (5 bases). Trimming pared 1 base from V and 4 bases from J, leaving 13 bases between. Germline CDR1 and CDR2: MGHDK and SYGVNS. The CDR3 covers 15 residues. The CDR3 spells CASSEFGGAGYGYTF. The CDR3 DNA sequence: TGTGCCAGCAGTGAATTCGGGGGAGCTGGCTATGGCTACACCTTC.

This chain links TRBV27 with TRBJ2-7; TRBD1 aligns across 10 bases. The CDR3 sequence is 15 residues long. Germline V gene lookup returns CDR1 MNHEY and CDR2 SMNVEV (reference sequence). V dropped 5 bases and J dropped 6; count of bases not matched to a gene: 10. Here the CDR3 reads CASSPWRDRGGEQYF. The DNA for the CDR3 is TGTGCCAGCAGTCCTTGGAGGGACAGGGGTGGCGAGCAGTACTTC.

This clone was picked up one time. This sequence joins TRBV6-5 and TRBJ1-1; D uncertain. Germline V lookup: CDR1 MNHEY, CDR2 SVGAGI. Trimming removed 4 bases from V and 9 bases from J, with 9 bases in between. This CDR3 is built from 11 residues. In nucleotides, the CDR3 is TGTGCCAGCAGTTCGGAAGGGAAAGCTTTCTTT. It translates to CASSSEGKAFF.

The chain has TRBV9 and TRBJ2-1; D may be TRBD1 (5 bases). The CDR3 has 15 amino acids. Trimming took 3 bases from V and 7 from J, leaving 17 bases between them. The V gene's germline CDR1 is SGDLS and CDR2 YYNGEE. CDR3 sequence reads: CASSEDQGRMNEQFF. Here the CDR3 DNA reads TGTGCCAGCAGCGAAGATCAGGGTCGGATGAATGAGCAGTTCTTC.

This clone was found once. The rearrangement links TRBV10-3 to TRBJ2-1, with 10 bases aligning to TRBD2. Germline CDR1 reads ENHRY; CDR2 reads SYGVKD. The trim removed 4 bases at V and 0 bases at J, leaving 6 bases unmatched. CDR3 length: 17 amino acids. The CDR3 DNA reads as TGTGCCATCAGTGGGCTAGCGGGGGCCGGCTCCTACAATGAGCAGTTCTTC. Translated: CAISGLAGAGSYNEQFF.

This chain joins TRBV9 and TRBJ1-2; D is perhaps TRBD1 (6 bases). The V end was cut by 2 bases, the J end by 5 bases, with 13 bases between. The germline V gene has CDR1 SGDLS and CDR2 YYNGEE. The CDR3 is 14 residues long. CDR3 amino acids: CASSVLWGPYGYTF. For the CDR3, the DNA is TGTGCCAGCAGCGTCCTTTGGGGGCCTTATGGCTACACCTTC. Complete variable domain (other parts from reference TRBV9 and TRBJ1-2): DSGVTQTPKHLITATGQRVTLRCSPRSGDLSVYWYQQSLDQGLQFLIQYYNGEERAKGNILERFSAQQFPDLHSELNLSSLELGDSALYFCASSVLWGPYGYTFGSGTRLTVV.

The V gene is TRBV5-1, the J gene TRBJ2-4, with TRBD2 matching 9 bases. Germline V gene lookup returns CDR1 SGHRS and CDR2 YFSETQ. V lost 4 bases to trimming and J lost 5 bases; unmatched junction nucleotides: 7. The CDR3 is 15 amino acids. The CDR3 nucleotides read TGCGCCAGCAGCCCGCCGACTAGCGGAGAAAACATTCAGTACTTC. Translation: CASSPPTSGENIQYF.